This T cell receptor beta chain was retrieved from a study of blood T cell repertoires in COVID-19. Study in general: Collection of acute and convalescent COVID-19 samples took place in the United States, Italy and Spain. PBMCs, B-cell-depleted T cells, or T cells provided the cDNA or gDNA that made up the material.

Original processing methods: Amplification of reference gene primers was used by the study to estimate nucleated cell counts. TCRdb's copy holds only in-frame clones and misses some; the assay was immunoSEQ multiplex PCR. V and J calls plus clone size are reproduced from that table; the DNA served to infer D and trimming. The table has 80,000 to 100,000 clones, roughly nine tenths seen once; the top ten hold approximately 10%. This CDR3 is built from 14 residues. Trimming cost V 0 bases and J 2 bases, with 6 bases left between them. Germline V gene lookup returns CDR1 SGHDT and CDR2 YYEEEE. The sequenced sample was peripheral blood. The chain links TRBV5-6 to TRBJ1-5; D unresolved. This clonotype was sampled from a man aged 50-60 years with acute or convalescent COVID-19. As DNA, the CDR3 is TGTGCCAGCAGCTTGGGAGTGGGCAATCAGCCCCAGCATTTT. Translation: CASSLGVGNQPQHF. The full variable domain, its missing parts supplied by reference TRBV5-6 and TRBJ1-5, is DAGVTQSPTHLIKTRGQQVTLRCSPKSGHDTVSWYQQALGQGPQFIFQYYEEEERQRGNFPDRFSGHQFPNYSSELNVNALLLGDSALYLCASSLGVGNQPQHFGDGTRLSIL.